The entry below describes one T cell receptor beta chain. Antigen unknown. These data belong to a study of CD8 T cells in ankylosing spondylitis. Study outcomes and limitations: As reported, disease-linked clones showed significant enrichment in matched ankylosing spondylitis synovial fluid. Seemingly distinctive of ankylosing spondylitis blood was a TCR beta motif formed by eight highly homologous variants.

This CDR3 region has 18 residues. V was pared by 0 bases and J by 2 bases, with 9 bases of the junction left unmatched. In germline, CDR1 is LGHNA, CDR2 YNFKEQ. TCRdb itself ran the 5' RACE reads through MiXCR, one entry per CDR3 protein. Found here are roughly 230,000 distinct CDR3 sequences, about 10% of them singletons; the top ten hold roughly 2.5%. This clonotype was obtained from a male donor with ankylosing spondylitis or in good health (not recorded which). The material sequenced was blood, either unsorted or a sorted T cell fraction (not recorded which). This chain links TRBV4-2 with TRBJ2-2, with TRBD2 matching over 7 bases. This chain's CDR3 is CASSQDSPSGINTGELFF. The DNA of the CDR3 is TGTGCCAGCAGCCAAGATTCCCCTAGCGGTATTAACACCGGGGAGCTGTTTTTT.